Following are 10 T cell receptor beta chains from one sample sequenced in a study of control samples from healthy donors and cancer patients. Repertoires were generated with immunoSEQ multiplex PCR, while TCRdb's copy carries only in-frame clones and drops some. This repertoire shows 15,000 to 19,000 clones, over 80% found once; its top ten account for 11%. Sample: PBMCs. These receptors originate from a woman in her 70s with colorectal cancer.

The CDR3 nucleotides are TGTGCCAGCAGTCAGGGGGAGTGGGACGAGCAGTACTTC. It is translated as CASSQGEWDEQYF. This chain links TRBV6-5 with TRBJ2-7; 7 bases map to TRBD1. V lost 5 bases and J lost 5; bases outside the gene matches: 6. CDR1 and CDR2 from the germline V gene are MNHEY and SVGAGI. The CDR3 consists of 13 residues.

The V and J genes are TRBV5-1 and TRBJ2-1; D tentatively reads TRBD1 or TRBD2 (6 bases each). V gave up 8 bases and J gave up 8 bases, with 20 bases separating them. The germline CDR1 and CDR2 sequences are SGHRS and YFSETQ. The CDR3 totals 14 residues. Here the CDR3 reads CASRLGGPGDEQFF. CDR3 in DNA: TGCGCCAGTAGGCTCGGGGGCCCAGGGGATGAGCAGTTCTTC.

The rearrangement joins TRBV5-6 to TRBJ1-1; D is ambiguous. CDR1 SGHDT and CDR2 YYEEEE come from the germline V gene. The CDR3 totals 12 residues. V was clipped by 6 bases and J by 6 bases, with 12 bases between them. CDR3: CASTSPRAEAFF. The DNA of the CDR3 is TGTGCCAGCACCTCGCCGAGGGCTGAAGCTTTCTTT.

The J gene is TRBJ2-1, the V gene TRBV19, with 8 bases lining up with TRBD2. Per the germline V gene, CDR1 is LNHDA and CDR2 is SQIVND (reference sequence). This CDR3 has 15 residues. With 5 bases clipped from V and 6 bases from J, the junction kept 9 bases outside the gene matches. As DNA, the CDR3 is TGTGCCAGTAGTCTTGCGGGGGGCCAGTCCAATGAGCAGTTCTTC. Amino acid sequence: CASSLAGGQSNEQFF.

The rearrangement joins TRBV12-5 to TRBJ1-1; D is unresolved. Per the germline V gene, CDR1 is LGHNT and CDR2 is FRNRAP. The CDR3 totals 11 residues. Trimming pared 2 bases from V and 11 bases from J, leaving 9 bases between. In nucleotides, the CDR3 is TGTGCTAGTGGTTTGAGTCGGTCGGCTTTCTTT. This translates into CASGLSRSAFF.

The chain couples TRBV10-1 to TRBJ2-5; D possibly corresponds to TRBD2 (7 bases). V was clipped by 8 bases and J by 5 bases, with 15 bases between them. Germline V gives CDR1 WNHNN, CDR2 SYGVQD (reference sequence). The CDR3 runs 13 residues. CDR3 nucleotide sequence: TGCGCCAGCGGGAGGGGGGGCGCGGAGACCCAGTACTTC. Protein sequence: CASGRGGAETQYF.

This chain joins TRBV7-2 and TRBJ1-2; TRBD1 aligns across 7 bases. J was trimmed by 8 bases and V by 4 bases; bases with no gene match: 13. CDR3 length: 15 residues. CDR1 SGHTA and CDR2 FQGNSA come from the germline V gene. The CDR3 loop reads CASSWSPEQGQGYTF. The CDR3 bases are TGTGCCAGCAGCTGGTCGCCGGAACAGGGACAGGGCTACACCTTC.

The rearrangement uses TRBV4-2 and TRBJ2-1; 7 bases are shared with TRBD2. Germline lookup yields CDR1 LGHNA and CDR2 YNFKEQ. V dropped 4 bases and J dropped 6; count of bases not matched to a gene: 0. The length of the CDR3 is 12 residues. CDR3 loop: CASSPSGNEQFF. The CDR3 coding sequence is TGTGCCAGCAGCCCTAGCGGCAATGAGCAGTTCTTC.

This clone was seen once. The genes are TRBV19 and TRBJ1-2; 7 bases align to TRBD1. The CDR3 has 14 amino acids. Germline lookup yields CDR1 LNHDA and CDR2 SQIVND (reference sequence). After removal of 6 bases from V and 1 base from J, the junction contained 5 bases not matched to a gene. CDR3 nucleotide sequence: TGTGCCAGTAGCGCCAGACAGGGTAACTATGGCTACACCTTC. This translates into CASSARQGNYGYTF.

The chain is built from TRBV4-2 and TRBJ2-3; D ambiguous. Germline CDR1 and CDR2: LGHNA and YNFKEQ. CDR3 length: 15 amino acids. Trimming took off 4 bases at V and 0 bases at J, with 11 bases between the two ends. The CDR3 here is CASSPLGISTDTQYF. CDR3 nucleotides: TGTGCCAGCAGCCCCCTGGGTATTAGCACAGATACGCAGTATTTT.